This T cell receptor (beta chain) was identified during a study of response to subunit inactivated influenza vaccine. Note on this clonotype: Its antigen is as yet unknown.

Germline CDR1 reads LNHNV; CDR2 reads YYDKDF (reference sequence). CDR3 length: 11 amino acids. Germline trimming cut 7 bases from V and 5 bases from J; bases unmatched to any gene: 1. Study results and caveats: Few new T cells, the authors suggested, are recruited by each seasonal influenza vaccination.

One entry per CDR3 protein, called by TCRdb with MiXCR from the RT-PCR reads. The data hold approximately 700,000 distinct CDR3 sequences, with over 11% observed a single time. The chain is built from TRBV15 and TRBJ2-7; 8 bases are a match to TRBD1. The sequence came from a man aged 50 or older who received an inactivated influenza vaccine. This specimen consisted of PBMCs from blood, obtained roughly 2 weeks before vaccination. The CDR3 reads CATKTGDEQYF. Written as DNA, the CDR3 is TGTGCCACCAAGACAGGGGACGAGCAGTACTTC.